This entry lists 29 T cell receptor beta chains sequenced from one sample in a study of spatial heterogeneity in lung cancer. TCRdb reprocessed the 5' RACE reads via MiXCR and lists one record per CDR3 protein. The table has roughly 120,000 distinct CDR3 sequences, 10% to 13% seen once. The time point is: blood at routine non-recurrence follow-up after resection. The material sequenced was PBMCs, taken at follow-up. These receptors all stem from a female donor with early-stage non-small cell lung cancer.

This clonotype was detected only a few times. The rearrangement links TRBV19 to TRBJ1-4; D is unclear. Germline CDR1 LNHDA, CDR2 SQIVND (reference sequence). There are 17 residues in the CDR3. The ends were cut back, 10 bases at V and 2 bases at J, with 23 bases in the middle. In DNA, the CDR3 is TGTGCCACCCGCCCCCGCCTCACAGAGCCGACTAATGAAAAACTGTTTTTT. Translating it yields CATRPRLTEPTNEKLFF.

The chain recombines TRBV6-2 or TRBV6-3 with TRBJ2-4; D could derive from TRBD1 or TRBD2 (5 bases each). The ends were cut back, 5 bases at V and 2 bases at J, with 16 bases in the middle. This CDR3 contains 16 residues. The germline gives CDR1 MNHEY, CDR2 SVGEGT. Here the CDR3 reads CASSNGLGTTKNIQYF. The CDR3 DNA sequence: TGTGCCAGCAGTAATGGGTTGGGGACGACCAAAAACATTCAGTACTTC.

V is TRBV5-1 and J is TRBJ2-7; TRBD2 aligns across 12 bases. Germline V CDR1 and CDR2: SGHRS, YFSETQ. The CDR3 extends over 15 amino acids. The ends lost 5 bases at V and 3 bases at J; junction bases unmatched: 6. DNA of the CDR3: TGCGCCAGCAGAATTACTAGCGGGGGGAACTACGAGCAGTACTTC. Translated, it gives CASRITSGGNYEQYF.

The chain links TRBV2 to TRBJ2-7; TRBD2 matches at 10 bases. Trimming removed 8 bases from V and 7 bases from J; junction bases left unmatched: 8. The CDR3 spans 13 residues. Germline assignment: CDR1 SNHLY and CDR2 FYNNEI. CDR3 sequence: CASAGTSVGEQYF. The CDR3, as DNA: TGTGCCAGCGCCGGGACTAGCGTGGGTGAGCAGTACTTC.

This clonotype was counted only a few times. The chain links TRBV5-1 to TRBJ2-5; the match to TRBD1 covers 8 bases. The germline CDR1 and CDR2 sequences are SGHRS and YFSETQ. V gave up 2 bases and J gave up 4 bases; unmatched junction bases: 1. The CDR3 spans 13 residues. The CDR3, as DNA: TGCGCCAGCAGCTTCACAGGGGGAGAGACCCAGTACTTC. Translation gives CASSFTGGETQYF.

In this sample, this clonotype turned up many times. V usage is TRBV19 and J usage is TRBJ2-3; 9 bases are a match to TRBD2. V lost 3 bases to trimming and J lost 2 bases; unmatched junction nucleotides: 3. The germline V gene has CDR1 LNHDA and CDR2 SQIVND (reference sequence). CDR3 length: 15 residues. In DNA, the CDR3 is TGTGCCAGTAGTATGGGCGGGAGGGCCACAGATACGCAGTATTTT. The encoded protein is CASSMGGRATDTQYF.

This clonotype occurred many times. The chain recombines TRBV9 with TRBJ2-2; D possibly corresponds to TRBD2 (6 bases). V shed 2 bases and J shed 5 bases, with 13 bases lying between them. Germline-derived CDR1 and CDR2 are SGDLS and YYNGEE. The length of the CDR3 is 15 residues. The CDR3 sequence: CASSVRLGDTGELFF. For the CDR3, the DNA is TGTGCCAGCAGCGTCAGACTAGGAGATACCGGGGAGCTGTTTTTT.

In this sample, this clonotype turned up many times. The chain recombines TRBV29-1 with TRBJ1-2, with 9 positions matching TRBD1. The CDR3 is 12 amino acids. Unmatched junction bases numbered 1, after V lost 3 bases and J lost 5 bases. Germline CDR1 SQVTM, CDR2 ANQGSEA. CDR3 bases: TGCAGCGTTGATGGGACAGGGTATGGCTACACCTTC. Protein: CSVDGTGYGYTF.

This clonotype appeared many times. CDR3 region: CASQGGSNYGYTF. As DNA, the CDR3 is TGTGCCAGCCAAGGGGGGTCTAACTATGGCTACACCTTC. V is TRBV28 and J is TRBJ1-2; weak D call: TRBD1 (6 bases). The CDR3 spans 13 residues. With 8 bases removed from V and 0 bases from J, the gap between germline ends came to 10 bases. Germline V lookup: CDR1 MDHEN, CDR2 SYDVKM.

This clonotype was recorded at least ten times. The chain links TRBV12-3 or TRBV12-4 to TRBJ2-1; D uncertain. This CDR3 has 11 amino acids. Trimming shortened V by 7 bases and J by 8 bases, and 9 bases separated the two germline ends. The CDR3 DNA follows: TGTGCCAGCACCCTAGTTCATGAGCAGTTCTTC. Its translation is CASTLVHEQFF.

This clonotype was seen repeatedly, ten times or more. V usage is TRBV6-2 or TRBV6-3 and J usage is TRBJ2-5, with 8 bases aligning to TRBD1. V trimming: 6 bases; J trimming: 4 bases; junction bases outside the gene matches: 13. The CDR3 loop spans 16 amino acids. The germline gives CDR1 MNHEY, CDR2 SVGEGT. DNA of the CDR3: TGTGCCAGCAGACCCCTTTTACAGGGGGGAGGAGAGACCCAGTACTTC. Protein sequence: CASRPLLQGGGETQYF.

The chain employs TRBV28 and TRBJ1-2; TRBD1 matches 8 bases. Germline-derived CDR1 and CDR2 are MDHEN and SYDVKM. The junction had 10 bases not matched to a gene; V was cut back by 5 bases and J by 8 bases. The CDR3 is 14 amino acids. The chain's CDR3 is CASSPGQGVVGYTF. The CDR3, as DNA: TGTGCCAGCAGTCCTGGACAGGGTGTGGTAGGCTACACCTTC.

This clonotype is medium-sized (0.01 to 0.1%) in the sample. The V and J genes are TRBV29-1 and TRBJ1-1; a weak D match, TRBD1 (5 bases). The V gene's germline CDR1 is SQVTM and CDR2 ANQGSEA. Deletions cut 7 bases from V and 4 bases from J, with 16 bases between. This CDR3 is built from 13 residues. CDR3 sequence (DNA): TGCAGCGCCCAGAGGGGAGACGGCACTGAAGCTTTCTTT. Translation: CSAQRGDGTEAFF.

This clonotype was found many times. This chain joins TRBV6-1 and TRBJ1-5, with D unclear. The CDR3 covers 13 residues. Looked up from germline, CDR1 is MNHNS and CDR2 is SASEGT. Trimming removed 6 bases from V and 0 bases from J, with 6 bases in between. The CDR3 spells CASRPNSNQPQHF. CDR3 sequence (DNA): TGTGCCAGCAGACCGAATAGCAATCAGCCCCAGCATTTT.

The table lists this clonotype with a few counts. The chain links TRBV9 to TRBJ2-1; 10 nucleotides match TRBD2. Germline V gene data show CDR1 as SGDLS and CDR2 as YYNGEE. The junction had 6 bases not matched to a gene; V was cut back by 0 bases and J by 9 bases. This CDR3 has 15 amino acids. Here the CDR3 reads CASSVETSGNSEQFF. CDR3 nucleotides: TGTGCCAGCAGCGTAGAAACTAGCGGGAACAGTGAGCAGTTCTTC.

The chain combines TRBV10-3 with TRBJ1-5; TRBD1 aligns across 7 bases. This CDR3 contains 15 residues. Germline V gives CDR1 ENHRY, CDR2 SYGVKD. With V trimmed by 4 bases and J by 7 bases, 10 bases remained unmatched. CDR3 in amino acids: CAISGDSLLGQPQHF. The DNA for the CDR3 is TGTGCCATCAGTGGGGACAGCCTGCTTGGGCAGCCCCAGCATTTT.

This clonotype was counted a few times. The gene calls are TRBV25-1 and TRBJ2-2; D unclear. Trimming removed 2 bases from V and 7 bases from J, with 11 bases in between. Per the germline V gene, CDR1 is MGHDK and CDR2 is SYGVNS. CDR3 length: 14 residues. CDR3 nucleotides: TGTGCCAGCAGTGAACATCAGGCGGTCGGGGAGCTGTTTTTT. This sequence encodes CASSEHQAVGELFF.

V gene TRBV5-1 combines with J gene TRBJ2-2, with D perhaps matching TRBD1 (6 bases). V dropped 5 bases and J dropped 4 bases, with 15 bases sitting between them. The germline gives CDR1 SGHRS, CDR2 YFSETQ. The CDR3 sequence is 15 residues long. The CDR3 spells CASRTQGMGTGELFF. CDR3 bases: TGCGCCAGCAGGACCCAGGGGATGGGCACCGGGGAGCTGTTTTTT.

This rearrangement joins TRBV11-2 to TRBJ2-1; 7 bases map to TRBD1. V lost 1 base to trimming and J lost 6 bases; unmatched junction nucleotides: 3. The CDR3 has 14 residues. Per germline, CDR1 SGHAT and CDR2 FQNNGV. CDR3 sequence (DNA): TGTGCCAGCAGCTTAGTTCAGGGGGTCAATGAGCAGTTCTTC. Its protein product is CASSLVQGVNEQFF.

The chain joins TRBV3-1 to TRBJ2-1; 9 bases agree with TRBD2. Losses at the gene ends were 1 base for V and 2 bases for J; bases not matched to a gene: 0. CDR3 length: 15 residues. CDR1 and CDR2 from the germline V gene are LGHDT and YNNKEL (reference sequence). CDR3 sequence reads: CASSQGGRAYNEQFF. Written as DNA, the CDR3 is TGTGCCAGCAGCCAAGGCGGGAGGGCCTACAATGAGCAGTTCTTC.

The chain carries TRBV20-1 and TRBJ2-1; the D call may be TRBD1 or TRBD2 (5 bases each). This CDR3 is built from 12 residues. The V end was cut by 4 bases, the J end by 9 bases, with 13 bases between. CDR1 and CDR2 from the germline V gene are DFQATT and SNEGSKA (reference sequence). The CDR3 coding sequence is TGCAGTGCTACCGGGACCCCCGGTGAGCAGTTCTTC. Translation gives CSATGTPGEQFF.

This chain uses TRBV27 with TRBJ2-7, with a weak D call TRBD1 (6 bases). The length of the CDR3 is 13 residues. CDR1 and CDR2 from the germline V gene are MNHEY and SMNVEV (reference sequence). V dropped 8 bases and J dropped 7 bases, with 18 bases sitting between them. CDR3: CASGGQNHLEQYF. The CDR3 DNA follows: TGTGCCAGCGGGGGACAAAATCACTTGGAGCAGTACTTC.

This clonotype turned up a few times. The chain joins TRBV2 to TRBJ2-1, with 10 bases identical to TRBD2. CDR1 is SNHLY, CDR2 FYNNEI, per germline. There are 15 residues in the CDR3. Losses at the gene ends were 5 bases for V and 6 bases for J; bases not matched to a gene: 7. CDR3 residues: CASSKSSGSFNEQFF. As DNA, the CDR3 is TGTGCCAGCAGTAAGTCTAGCGGGAGCTTCAATGAGCAGTTCTTC.

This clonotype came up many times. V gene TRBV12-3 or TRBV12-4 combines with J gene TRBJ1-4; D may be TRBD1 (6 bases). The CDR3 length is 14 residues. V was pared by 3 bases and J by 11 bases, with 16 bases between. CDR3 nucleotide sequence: TGTGCCAGCAGTTTCGGGGCAGGGGCAGGTAAACTGTTTTTT. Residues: CASSFGAGAGKLFF.

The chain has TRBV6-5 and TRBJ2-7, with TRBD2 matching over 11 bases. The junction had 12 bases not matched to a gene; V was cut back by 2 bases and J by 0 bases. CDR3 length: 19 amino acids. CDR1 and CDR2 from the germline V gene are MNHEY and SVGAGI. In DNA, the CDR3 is TGTGCCAGCAGTTACGGTAGCGTAGGGACTAGCGGAAGCTCCTACGAGCAGTACTTC. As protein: CASSYGSVGTSGSSYEQYF.

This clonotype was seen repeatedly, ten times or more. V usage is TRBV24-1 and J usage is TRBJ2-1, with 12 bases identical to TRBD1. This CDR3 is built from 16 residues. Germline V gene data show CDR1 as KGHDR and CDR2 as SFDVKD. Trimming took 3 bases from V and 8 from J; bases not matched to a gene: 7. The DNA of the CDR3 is TGTGCCACCAGTGATCCCCGGGACAGGGGGCAGTATGAGCAGTTCTTC. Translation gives CATSDPRDRGQYEQFF.

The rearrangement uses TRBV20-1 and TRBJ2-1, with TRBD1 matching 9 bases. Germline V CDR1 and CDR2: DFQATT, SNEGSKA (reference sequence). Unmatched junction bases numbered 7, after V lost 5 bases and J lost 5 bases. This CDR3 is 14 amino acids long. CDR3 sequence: CSASGTGNHNEQFF. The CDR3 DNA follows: TGCAGTGCTTCCGGGACAGGGAACCACAATGAGCAGTTCTTC.

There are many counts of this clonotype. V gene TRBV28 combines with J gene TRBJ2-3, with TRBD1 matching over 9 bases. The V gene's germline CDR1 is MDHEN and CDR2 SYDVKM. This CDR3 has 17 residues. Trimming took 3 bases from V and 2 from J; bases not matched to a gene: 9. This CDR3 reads CASSFADRGIYTDTQYF. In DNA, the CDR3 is TGTGCCAGCAGTTTCGCCGACAGGGGGATATACACAGATACGCAGTATTTT.

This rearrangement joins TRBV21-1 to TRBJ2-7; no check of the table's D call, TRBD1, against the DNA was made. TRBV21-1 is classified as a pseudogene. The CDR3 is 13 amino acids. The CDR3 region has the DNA TGTGCCAGCAGCAAAACAGGAGCCTACGAGCAGTACGTC. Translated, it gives CASSKTGAYEQYV.